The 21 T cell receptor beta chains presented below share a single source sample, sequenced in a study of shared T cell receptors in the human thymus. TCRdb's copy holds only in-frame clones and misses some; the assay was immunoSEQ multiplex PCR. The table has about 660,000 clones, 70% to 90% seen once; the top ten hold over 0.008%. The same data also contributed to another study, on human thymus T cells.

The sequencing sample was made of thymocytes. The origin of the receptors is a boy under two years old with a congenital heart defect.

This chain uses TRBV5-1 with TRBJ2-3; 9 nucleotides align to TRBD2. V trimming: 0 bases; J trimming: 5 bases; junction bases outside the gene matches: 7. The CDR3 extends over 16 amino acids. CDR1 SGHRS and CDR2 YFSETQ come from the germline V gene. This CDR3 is CASSLDAGGPRDTQYF. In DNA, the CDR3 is TGCGCCAGCAGCTTGGATGCGGGGGGGCCCAGAGATACGCAGTATTTT.

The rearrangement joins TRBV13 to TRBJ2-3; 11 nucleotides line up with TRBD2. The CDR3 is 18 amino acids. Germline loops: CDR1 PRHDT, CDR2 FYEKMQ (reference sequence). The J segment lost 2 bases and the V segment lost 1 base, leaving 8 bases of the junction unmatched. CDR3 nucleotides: TGTGCCAGCAGCTTAGTAGCGGGGGGGCCAGGTGTCACAGATACGCAGTATTTT. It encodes CASSLVAGGPGVTDTQYF.

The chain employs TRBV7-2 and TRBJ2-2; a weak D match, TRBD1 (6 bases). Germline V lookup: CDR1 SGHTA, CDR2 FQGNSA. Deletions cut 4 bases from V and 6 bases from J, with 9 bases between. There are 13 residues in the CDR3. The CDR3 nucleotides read TGTGCCAGCAGCTGGGACAAAGCCGGGGAGCTGTTTTTT. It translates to CASSWDKAGELFF.

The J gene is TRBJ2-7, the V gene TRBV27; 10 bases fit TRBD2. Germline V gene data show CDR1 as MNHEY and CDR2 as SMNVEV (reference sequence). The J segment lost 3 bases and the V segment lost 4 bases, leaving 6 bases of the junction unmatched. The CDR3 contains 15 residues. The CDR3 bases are TGTGCCAGCAGTTCAGGACTAGCGGCCTACTACGAGCAGTACTTC. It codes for CASSSGLAAYYEQYF.

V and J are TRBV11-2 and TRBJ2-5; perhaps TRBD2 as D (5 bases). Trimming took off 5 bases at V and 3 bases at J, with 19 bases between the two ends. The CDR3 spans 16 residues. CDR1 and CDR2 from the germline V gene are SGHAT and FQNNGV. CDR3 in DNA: TGTGCCAGCAGCCACCAACGAAAGGGAGCCGAAGAGACCCAGTACTTC. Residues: CASSHQRKGAEETQYF.

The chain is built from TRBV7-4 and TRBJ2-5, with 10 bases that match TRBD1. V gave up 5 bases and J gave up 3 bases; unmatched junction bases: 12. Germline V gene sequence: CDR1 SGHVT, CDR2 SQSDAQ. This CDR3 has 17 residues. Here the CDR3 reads CASSAGGRQGAEETQYF. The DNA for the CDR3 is TGTGCCAGCAGCGCGGGGGGCAGACAGGGGGCCGAAGAGACCCAGTACTTC.

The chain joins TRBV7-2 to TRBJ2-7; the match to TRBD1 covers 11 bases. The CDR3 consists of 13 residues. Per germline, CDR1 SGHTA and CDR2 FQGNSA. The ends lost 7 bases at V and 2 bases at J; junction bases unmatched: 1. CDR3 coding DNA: TGTGCCAGCACGGACAGGGGGCCCTACGAGCAGTACTTC. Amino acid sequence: CASTDRGPYEQYF.

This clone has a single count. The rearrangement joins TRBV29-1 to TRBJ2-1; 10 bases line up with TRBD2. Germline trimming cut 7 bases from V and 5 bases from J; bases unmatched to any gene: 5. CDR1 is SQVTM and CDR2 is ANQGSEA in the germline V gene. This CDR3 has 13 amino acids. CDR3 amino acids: CSEGLAKDNEQFF. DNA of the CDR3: TGCAGCGAGGGACTAGCGAAGGACAATGAGCAGTTCTTC.

The DNA for the CDR3 is TGTGCTAGTGGTAACCGGACAGGCAAGAACACTGAAGCTTTCTTT. Translating gives CASGNRTGKNTEAFF. V and J are TRBV12-5 and TRBJ1-1; 7 nucleotides match TRBD1. V shed 5 bases, J shed 1 base, and the junction held 7 bases outside the gene matches. CDR3 length equals 15 residues. The germline gives CDR1 LGHNT, CDR2 FRNRAP.

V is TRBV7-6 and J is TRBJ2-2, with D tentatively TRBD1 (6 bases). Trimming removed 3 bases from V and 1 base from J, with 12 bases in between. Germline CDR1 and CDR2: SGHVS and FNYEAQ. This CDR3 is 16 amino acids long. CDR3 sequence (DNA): TGTGCCAGCAGCTTTGGAGGACAGCAGAACACCGGGGAGCTGTTTTTT. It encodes CASSFGGQQNTGELFF. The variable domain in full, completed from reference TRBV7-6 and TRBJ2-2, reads GAGVSQSPRYKVTKRGQDVALRCDPISGHVSLYWYRQALGQGPEFLTYFNYEAQQDKSGLPNDRFSAERPEGSISTLTIQRTEQRDSAMYRCASSFGGQQNTGELFFGEGSRLTVL.

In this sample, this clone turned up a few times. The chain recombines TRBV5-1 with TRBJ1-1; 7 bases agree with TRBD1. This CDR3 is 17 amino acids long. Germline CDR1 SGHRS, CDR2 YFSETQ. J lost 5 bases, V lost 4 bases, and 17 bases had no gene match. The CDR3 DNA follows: TGCGCCAGCAGCCAGGGGGTGTCGACAGGTGGGGGAACTGAAGCTTTCTTT. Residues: CASSQGVSTGGGTEAFF.

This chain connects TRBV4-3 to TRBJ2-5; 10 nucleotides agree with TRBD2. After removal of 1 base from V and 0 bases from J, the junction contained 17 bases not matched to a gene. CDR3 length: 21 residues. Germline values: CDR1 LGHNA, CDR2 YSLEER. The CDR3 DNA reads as TGCGCCAGCAGCCAAGGGGCCCTCAGCGGGGGGGTTAGAGCGTACCAAGAGACCCAGTACTTC. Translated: CASSQGALSGGVRAYQETQYF.

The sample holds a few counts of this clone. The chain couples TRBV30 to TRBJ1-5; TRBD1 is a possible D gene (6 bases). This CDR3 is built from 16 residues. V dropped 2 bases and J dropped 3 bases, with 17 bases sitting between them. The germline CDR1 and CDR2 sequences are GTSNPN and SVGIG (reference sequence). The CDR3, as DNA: TGTGCCTGGAGTCCTTCGACGACAGGACTCAATCAGCCCCAGCATTTT. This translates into CAWSPSTTGLNQPQHF.

CDR3 nucleotide sequence: TGTGCCAGCAGCTTGTCACTCACCTACAATGAGCAGTTCTTC. The encoded protein is CASSLSLTYNEQFF. The rearrangement links TRBV5-4 to TRBJ2-1; D remains unclear. Trimming removed 1 base from V and 2 bases from J, with 7 bases in between. This CDR3 contains 14 residues. Germline-derived CDR1 and CDR2 are SGHNT and YYREEE (reference sequence).

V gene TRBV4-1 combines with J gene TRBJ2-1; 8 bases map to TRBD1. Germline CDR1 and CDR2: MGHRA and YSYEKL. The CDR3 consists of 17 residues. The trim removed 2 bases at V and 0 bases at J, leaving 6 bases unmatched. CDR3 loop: CASSQQAGTGSYNEQFF. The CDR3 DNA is TGCGCCAGCAGCCAACAAGCTGGGACAGGCTCCTACAATGAGCAGTTCTTC.

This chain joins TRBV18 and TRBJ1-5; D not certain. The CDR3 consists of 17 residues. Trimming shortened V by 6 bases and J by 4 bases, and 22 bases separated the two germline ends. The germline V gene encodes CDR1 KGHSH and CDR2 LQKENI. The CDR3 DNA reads TGTGCCAGCTCCTCTCAAAGCGGCACCCGAGGAAATCAGCCCCAGCATTTT. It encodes CASSSQSGTRGNQPQHF.

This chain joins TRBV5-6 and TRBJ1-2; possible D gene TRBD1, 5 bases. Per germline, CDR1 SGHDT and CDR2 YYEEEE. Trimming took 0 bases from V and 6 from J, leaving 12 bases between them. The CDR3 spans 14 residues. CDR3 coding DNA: TGTGCCAGCAGCTTGGTGGGGCCCTCACATGGCTACACCTTC. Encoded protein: CASSLVGPSHGYTF.

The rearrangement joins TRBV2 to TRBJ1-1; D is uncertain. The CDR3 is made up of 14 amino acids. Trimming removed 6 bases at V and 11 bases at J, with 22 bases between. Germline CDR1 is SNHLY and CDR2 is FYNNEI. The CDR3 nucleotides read TGTGCCAGCAGCGCCTCGGCGGCGGAAGAGAGTGCTTTCTTT. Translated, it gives CASSASAAEESAFF.

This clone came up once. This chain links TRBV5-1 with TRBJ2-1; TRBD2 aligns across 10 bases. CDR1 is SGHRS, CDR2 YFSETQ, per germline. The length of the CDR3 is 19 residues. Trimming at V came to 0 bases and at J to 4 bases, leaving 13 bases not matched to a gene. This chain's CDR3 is CASSLERASGSILYNEQFF. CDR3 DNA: TGCGCCAGCAGCTTGGAGAGGGCTAGCGGGAGTATCTTGTACAATGAGCAGTTCTTC.

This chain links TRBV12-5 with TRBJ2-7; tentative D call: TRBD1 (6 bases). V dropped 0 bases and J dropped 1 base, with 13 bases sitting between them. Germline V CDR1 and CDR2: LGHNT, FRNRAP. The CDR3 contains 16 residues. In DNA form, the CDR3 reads TGTGCTAGTGGTTTGGTACTGGGGGCACGGTCCTACGAGCAGTACTTC. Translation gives CASGLVLGARSYEQYF.

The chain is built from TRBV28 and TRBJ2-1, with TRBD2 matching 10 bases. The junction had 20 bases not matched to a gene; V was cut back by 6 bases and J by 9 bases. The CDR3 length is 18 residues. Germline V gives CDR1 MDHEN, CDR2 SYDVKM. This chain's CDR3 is CASRLRLPEASGGGEQFF. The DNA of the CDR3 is TGTGCCAGCAGGCTCCGTCTTCCGGAGGCTAGCGGGGGTGGTGAGCAGTTCTTC.